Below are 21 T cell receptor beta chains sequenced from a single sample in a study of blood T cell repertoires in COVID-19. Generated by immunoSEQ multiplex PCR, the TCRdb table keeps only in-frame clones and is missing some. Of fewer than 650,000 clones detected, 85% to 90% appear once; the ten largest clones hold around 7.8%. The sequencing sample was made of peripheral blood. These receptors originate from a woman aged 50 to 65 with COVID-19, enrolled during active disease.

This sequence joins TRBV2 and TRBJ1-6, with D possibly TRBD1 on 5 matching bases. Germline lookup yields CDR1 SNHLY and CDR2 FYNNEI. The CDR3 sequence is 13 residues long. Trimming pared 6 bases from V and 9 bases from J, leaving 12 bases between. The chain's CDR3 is CASRRDSSSPLHF. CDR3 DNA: TGTGCCAGCAGGCGGGACTCAAGTTCACCCCTCCACTTT. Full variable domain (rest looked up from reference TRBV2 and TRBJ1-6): EPEVTQTPSHQVTQMGQEVILRCVPISNHLYFYWYRQILGQKVEFLVSFYNNEISEKSEIFDDQFSVERPDGSNFTLKIRSTKLEDSAMYFCASRRDSSSPLHFGNGTRLTVT.

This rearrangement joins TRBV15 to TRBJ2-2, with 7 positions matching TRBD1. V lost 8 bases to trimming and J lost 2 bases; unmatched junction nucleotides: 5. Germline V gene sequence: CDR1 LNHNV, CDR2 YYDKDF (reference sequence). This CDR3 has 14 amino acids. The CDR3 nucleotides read TGTGCCACCGAGGGGGCCCCTAACACCGGGGAGCTGTTTTTT. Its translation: CATEGAPNTGELFF.

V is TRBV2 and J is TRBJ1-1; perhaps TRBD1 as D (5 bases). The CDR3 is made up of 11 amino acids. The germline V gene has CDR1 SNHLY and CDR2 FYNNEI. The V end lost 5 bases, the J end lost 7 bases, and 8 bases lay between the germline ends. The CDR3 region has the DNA TGTGCCAGCAGTCGGGGGGGTGAAGCTTTCTTT. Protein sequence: CASSRGGEAFF.

The CDR3 sequence is CASSTGGNQPQHF. In DNA, the CDR3 is TGTGCCAGCTCGACAGGGGGGAATCAGCCCCAGCATTTT. The chain recombines TRBV2 with TRBJ1-5, with 9 bases lining up with TRBD1. With V trimmed by 8 bases and J by 4 bases, 3 bases remained unmatched. The CDR3 loop spans 13 amino acids. Germline assignment: CDR1 SNHLY and CDR2 FYNNEI.

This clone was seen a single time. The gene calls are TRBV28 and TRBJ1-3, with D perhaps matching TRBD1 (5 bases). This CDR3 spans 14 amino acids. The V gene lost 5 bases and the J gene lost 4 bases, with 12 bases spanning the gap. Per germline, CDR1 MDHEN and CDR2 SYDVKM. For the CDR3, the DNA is TGTGCCAGCAGTCAACAGGTTGAGGGAAACACCATATATTTT. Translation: CASSQQVEGNTIYF. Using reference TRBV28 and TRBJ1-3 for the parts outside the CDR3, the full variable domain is DVKVTQSSRYLVKRTGEKVFLECVQDMDHENMFWYRQDPGLGLRLIYFSYDVKMKEKGDIPEGYSVSREKKERFSLILESASTNQTSMYLCASSQQVEGNTIYFGEGSWLTVV.

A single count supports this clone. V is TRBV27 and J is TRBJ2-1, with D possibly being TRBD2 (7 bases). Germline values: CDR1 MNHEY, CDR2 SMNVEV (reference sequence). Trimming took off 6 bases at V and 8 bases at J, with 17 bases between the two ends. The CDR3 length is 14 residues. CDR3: CASSLLSGGDEQFF. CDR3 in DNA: TGTGCCAGCAGCCTTTTATCGGGGGGCGATGAGCAGTTCTTC.

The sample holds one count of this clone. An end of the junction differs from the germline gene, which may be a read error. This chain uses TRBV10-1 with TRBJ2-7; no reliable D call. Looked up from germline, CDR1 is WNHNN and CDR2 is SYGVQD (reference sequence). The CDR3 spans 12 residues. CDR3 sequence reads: CATSEPGYEQYF. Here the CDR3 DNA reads TGCGCCACCAGTGAACCCGGCTACGAGCAGTACTTC.

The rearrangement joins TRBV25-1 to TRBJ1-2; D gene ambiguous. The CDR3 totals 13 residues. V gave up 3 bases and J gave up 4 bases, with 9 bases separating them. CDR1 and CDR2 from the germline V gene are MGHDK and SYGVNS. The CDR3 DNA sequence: TGTGCCAGCAGTGACCTGGGCAGCTATGGCTACACCTTC. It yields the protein CASSDLGSYGYTF.

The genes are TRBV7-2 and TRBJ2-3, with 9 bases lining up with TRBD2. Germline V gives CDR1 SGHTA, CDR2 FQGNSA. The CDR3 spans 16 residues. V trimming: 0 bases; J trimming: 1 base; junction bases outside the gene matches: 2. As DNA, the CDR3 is TGTGCCAGCAGCTTAGCCCCTAGCGGGGGCACAGATACGCAGTATTTT. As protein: CASSLAPSGGTDTQYF.

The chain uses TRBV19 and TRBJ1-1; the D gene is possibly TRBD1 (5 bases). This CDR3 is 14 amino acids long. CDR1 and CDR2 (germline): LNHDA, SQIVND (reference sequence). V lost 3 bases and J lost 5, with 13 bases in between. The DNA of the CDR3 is TGTGCCAGTAGTATCCTAGTCGGGGGAACTGAAGCTTTCTTT. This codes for CASSILVGGTEAFF.

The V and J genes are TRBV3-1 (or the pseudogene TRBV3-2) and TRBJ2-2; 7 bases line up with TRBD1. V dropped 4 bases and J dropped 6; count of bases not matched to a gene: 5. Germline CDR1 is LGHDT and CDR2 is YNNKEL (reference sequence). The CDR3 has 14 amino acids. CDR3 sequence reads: CASSLSDRAGELFF. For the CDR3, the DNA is TGTGCCAGCAGCCTAAGCGACAGGGCCGGGGAGCTGTTTTTT.

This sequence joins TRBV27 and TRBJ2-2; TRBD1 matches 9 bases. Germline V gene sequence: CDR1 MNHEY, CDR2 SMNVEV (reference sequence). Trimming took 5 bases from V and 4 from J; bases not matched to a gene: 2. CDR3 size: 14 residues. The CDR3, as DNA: TGTGCCAGCAGTGGGGACAGGGCCACCGGGGAGCTGTTTTTT. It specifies CASSGDRATGELFF.

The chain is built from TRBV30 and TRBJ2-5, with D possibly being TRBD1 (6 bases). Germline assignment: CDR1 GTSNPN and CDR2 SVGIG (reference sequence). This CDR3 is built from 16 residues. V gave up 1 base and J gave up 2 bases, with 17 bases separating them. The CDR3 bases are TGTGCCTGGAGTGGTTCTAGACAGGACTCTCAAGAGACCCAGTACTTC. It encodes CAWSGSRQDSQETQYF.

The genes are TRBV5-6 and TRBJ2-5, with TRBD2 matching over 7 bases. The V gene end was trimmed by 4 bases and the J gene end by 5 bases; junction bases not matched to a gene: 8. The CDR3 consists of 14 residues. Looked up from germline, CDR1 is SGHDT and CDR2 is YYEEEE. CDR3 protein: CASSLWGGDETQYF. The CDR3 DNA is TGTGCCAGCAGCCTTTGGGGGGGGGACGAGACCCAGTACTTC.

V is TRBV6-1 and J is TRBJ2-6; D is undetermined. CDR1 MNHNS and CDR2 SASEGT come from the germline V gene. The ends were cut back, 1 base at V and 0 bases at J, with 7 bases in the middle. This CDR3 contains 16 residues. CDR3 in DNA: TGTGCCAGCAGTGAAGAGAGCATCTCTGGGGCCAACGTCCTGACTTTC. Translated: CASSEESISGANVLTF.

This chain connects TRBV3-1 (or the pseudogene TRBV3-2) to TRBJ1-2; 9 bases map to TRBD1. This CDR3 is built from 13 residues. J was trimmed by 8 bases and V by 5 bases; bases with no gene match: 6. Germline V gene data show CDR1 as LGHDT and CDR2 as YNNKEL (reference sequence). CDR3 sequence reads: CASSSRDREGYTF. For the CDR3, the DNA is TGTGCCAGCAGCTCCCGGGACAGGGAAGGCTACACCTTC.

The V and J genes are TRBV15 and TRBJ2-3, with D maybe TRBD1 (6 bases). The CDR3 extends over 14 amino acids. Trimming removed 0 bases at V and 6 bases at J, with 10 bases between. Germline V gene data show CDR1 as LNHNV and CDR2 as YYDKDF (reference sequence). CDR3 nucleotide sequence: TGTGCCACCAGCAGAGATTATGACAGGGATACGCAGTATTTT. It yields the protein CATSRDYDRDTQYF.

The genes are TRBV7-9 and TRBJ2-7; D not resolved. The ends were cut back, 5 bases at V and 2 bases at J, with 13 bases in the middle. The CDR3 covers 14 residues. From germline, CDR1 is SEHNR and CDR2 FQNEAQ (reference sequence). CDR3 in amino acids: CASSGQRSTYEQYF. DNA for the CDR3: TGTGCCAGCAGCGGCCAGCGATCGACCTACGAGCAGTACTTC.

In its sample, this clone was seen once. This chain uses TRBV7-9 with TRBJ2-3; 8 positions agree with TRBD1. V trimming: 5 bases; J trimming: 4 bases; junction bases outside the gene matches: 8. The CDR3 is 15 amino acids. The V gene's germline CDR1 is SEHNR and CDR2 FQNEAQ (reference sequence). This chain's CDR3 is CASSASGGYADTQYF. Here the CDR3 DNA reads TGTGCCAGCAGCGCTTCAGGGGGCTACGCAGATACGCAGTATTTT.

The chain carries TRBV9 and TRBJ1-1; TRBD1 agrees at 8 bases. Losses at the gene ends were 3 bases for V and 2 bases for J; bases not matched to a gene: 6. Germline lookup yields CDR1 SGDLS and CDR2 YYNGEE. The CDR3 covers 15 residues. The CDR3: CASSDPGGLNTEAFF. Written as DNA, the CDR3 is TGTGCCAGCAGCGATCCAGGGGGCCTAAACACTGAAGCTTTCTTT.

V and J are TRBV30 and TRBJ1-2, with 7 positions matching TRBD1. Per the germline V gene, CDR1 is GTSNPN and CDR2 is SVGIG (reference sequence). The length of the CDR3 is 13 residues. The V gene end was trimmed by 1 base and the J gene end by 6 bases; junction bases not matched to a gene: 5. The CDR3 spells CAWSEGTEDGYTF. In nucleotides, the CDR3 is TGTGCCTGGAGTGAGGGGACAGAGGATGGCTACACCTTC.